This TCR beta chain was identified in a study of blood T cells in healthy people across ages. The CDR3 has 14 amino acids. Germline V CDR1 and CDR2: MNHEY, SVGAGI. Trimming removed 5 bases from V and 6 bases from J, with 16 bases in between. The second PCR ran roughly 7 to 12 cycles with a sample-barcoded 5' primer and J-beta primers. Each cDNA molecule was tagged by a template-switch adaptor with 12 random nucleotides. TCRdb redid the calling of the 5' RACE reads with MiXCR, one entry per CDR3 protein. This table has over a million distinct CDR3 sequences, approximately 38% appearing once. The J gene is TRBJ1-2, the V gene TRBV6-5; D perhaps matches TRBD1 (5 bases). This sequence originates from a woman between 18 and 30 years old in good health. Sequenced sample: blood. The CDR3 sequence is CASSHPGRSHGYTF. DNA of the CDR3: TGTGCCAGCAGTCACCCGGGACGATCCCATGGCTACACCTTC.